The T cell receptor (beta chain) under discussion was sequenced for a study of regulatory T cells in long-lasting Graves disease. Overall study results and limits: Repertoires from persistent disease leaned toward TRBV28, TRBJ1-2 and TRBJ2-5. Persistent Graves' patients showed reduced TCR diversity versus newly diagnosed patients.

Noted time point: newly diagnosed GD, antithyroid drugs for less than 3 months. The TCR library was made from RNA extracted from PBMCs. This clonotype was seen more than once but under ten times. The antigen remains undetermined. The authors built TCR beta libraries using iRepertoire HTBI primers and Arm-PCR of CDR3 regions. One entry per CDR3 protein, called by TCRdb with MiXCR from the multiplex PCR reads. The sample lists about 500,000 distinct CDR3 sequences; 16% were seen once. With 5 bases removed from V and 8 bases from J, the gap between germline ends came to 25 bases. Per germline, CDR1 SGHTA and CDR2 FQGTGA. The CDR3 is 17 amino acids. In addition, the sample was reused for a study of T cells in Graves' hyperthyroidism and ophthalmopathy. That paper notes: First-round RT-PCR targeting the TCR CDR3 was performed with the HTBI primer set.

The TCR comes from a man aged 35 to 55 with Graves disease. Material: peripheral blood mononuclear cells (PBMCs), obtained at new diagnosis, from a patient treated with antithyroid drugs. The chain couples TRBV7-3 to TRBJ2-1; D is undetermined. CDR3 nucleotides: TGTGCCAGCAGCCCACTCTCTGGGTCCCAACGGTCAGATGAGCAGTTCTTC. Translated, it gives CASSPLSGSQRSDEQFF.